One and the same sample provided the 6 T cell receptor beta chains below, sequenced in a study of cytomegalovirus exposure and HLA in healthy donors. The PCR made use of 60 Vbeta and 13 Jbeta primers. Produced via immunoSEQ multiplex PCR; TCRdb's table is partial and in-frame only. The data contain more than 130,000 clones, 80% of them singletons. Sequenced: PBMCs. The receptors come from a male donor in good health and CMV-seronegative.

The rearrangement joins TRBV19 to TRBJ2-5, with 8 bases that match TRBD1. The V and J ends lost 1 base and 4 bases, in that order; junction bases with no gene match: 8. The CDR3 consists of 16 residues. Germline lookup yields CDR1 LNHDA and CDR2 SQIVND (reference sequence). DNA for the CDR3: TGTGCCAGTAGTATAGGGGACAGGAGTGTCCGAGAGACCCAGTACTTC. Translated, it gives CASSIGDRSVRETQYF.

J is TRBJ2-1 and V is TRBV6-6; D gene uncertain. Trimming took 11 bases from V and 7 from J, leaving 12 bases between them. Germline V lookup: CDR1 MNHNY, CDR2 SVGAGI (reference sequence). This CDR3 region has 11 residues. The CDR3 is CAAKRENEQFF. The CDR3 nucleotides are TGTGCCGCCAAGCGCGAGAATGAGCAGTTCTTC.

V usage is TRBV18 and J usage is TRBJ2-3, with 11 bases aligning to TRBD2. The ends lost 3 bases at V and 5 bases at J; junction bases unmatched: 1. Germline V CDR1 and CDR2: KGHSH, LQKENI. CDR3 size: 14 residues. The CDR3 spells CASSPGLAVDTQYF. In nucleotides, the CDR3 is TGTGCCAGCTCACCGGGACTAGCGGTAGATACGCAGTATTTT.

J is TRBJ2-2 and V is TRBV29-1, with TRBD2 as a possible D gene (5 bases). Per germline, CDR1 SQVTM and CDR2 ANQGSEA. Trimming removed 7 bases from V and 6 bases from J, with 15 bases in between. The CDR3 has 13 residues. The CDR3 nucleotides are TGCAGCGGGGAGTCCGGGGAGTCCGGGGAGCTGTTTTTT. This translates into CSGESGESGELFF.

The chain has TRBV27 and TRBJ1-4, with D maybe TRBD1 (5 bases). The CDR3 length is 17 residues. CDR1 and CDR2 (germline): MNHEY, SMNVEV (reference sequence). The ends were cut back, 3 bases at V and 11 bases at J, with 25 bases in the middle. This CDR3 is CASSLTPSATVSGKLFF. In DNA form, the CDR3 reads TGTGCCAGCAGTTTGACCCCCTCCGCGACAGTCAGTGGGAAACTGTTTTTT.

This chain uses TRBV4-2 with TRBJ1-4; TRBD1 is a possible D gene (6 bases). V gave up 4 bases and J gave up 5 bases, with 17 bases separating them. This CDR3 region has 16 residues. Per the germline V gene, CDR1 is LGHNA and CDR2 is YNFKEQ. CDR3 bases: TGTGCCAGCAGCCCAACACGGGGGGGCCGCAATGAAAAACTGTTTTTT. This gives the protein CASSPTRGGRNEKLFF.